This TCR beta chain was identified in a study of blood T cell repertoires in COVID-19. Per the authors' pipeline: Amplification of reference gene primers was used by the study to estimate nucleated cell counts. Some clones are missing from TCRdb's copy, which holds only in-frame ones; the method was immunoSEQ multiplex PCR. The V and J calls and the clone size are those of that table, but D and trimming were determined from the DNA. The sample holds 55,000 to 95,000 clones, 65% to 85% seen once. V lost 8 bases and J lost 7; bases outside the gene matches: 16. The germline CDR1 and CDR2 sequences are MGHRA and YSYEKL. The CDR3 is made up of 16 amino acids. This clone was counted a few times.

The sequence was obtained from a woman in her fifties or sixties with acute or convalescent COVID-19. The rearrangement links TRBV4-1 to TRBJ1-2; 10 bases are shared with TRBD1. Sequenced: peripheral blood. CDR3 sequence: CASGLIPGQGSGGYTF. CDR3 DNA: TGCGCCAGCGGACTGATTCCGGGACAGGGGAGCGGTGGCTACACCTTC.